In its sample, the clone carrying this TCR beta chain was seen a few times. Its antigen is not known. Patients picked for sequencing had shown CD8+CD57+ cell expansion detected by flow cytometry. Acquired aplastic anemia of severe grade affected all patients. Patients had not yet gotten any therapy when their blood was taken for sampling. The sample comes from a study of CD8+CD57+ T cells in acquired aplastic anemia. Study-wide background: Each DNA sample taken from sorted CD4+ and CD8+ cells came to approximately 3.3 ug on average.

CDR3 length equals 14 residues. The germline V and J ends were trimmed by 4 bases and 6 bases, with 14 bases remaining between them. CDR1 and CDR2 from the germline V gene are SGDLS and YYNGEE. TCR beta VDJ and CDR3 profiles were obtained from a genomic DNA template. TCRdb passed the reads through MiXCR, listing each CDR3 protein once. The sample consists of around 500,000 distinct CDR3 sequences, approximately 32% of them appearing once. Findings of the study overall: Both patients and controls carried the same twenty-nine CD8+ CDR3 sequences.

Sequencing was carried out using sorted CD4+, CD8+, or CD8+CD57+ T cells (not recorded which) from PBMCs. The sequence was obtained from a human donor with aplastic anemia. The V call is TRBV9, the J call TRBJ2-1; tentatively, D is TRBD1 (7 bases). The chain's CDR3 is CASSTAGQFNEQFF. Written as DNA, the CDR3 is TGTGCCAGCAGCACCGCGGGACAGTTCAATGAGCAGTTCTTC.